Below, 5 T cell receptor beta chains from the same sample are listed, as sequenced in a study of T cells in Graves' hyperthyroidism and ophthalmopathy. It was RNA transcripts that yielded the amplified TCR beta CDR3 regions. HTBI primers were employed in a first-round RT-PCR of the TCR CDR3. One entry per CDR3 protein results from TCRdb running MiXCR on the multiplex PCR reads. The sample lists roughly 700,000 distinct CDR3 sequences; around a third were seen once. Input material: blood. All receptors come from a woman in her forties with Graves' hyperthyroidism.

This clonotype has at least ten counts. V usage is TRBV20-1 and J usage is TRBJ1-5; possible D gene TRBD1, 5 bases. Trimming pared 0 bases from V and 1 base from J, leaving 13 bases between. Per the germline V gene, CDR1 is DFQATT and CDR2 is SNEGSKA (reference sequence). The CDR3 runs to 16 residues. The chain's CDR3 is CSARDLREGSNQPQHF. Written as DNA, the CDR3 is TGCAGTGCTAGAGATCTCAGGGAGGGAAGCAATCAGCCCCAGCATTTT.

This clonotype was counted a few times. The chain couples TRBV6-1 to TRBJ1-1; TRBD1 might be the D (5 bases). Germline V gene sequence: CDR1 MNHNS, CDR2 SASEGT. Trimming removed 6 bases at V and 1 base at J, with 18 bases between. The CDR3 is 16 amino acids. The CDR3, as DNA: TGTGCCAGCAGCCGACTGCTAGGTCAGGGGAACACTGAAGCTTTCTTT. Protein product: CASSRLLGQGNTEAFF.

There are a few counts of this clonotype. The chain has TRBV18 and TRBJ1-1; D is undetermined. The germline V gene encodes CDR1 KGHSH and CDR2 LQKENI. The CDR3 sequence is 13 residues long. V lost 5 bases to trimming and J lost 3 bases, with 10 bases between them. Here the CDR3 DNA reads TGTGCCAGCTCAGAAGGCTGGGACACTGAAGCTTTCTTT. Its translation is CASSEGWDTEAFF.

The V and J genes are TRBV9 and TRBJ1-1; no clear D gene. The CDR3 contains 14 residues. Germline CDR1 is SGDLS and CDR2 is YYNGEE. Trimming removed 0 bases from V and 5 bases from J, with 11 bases in between. The CDR3 loop is CASSVEGTATEAFF. The CDR3 DNA sequence: TGTGCCAGCAGCGTAGAGGGTACCGCGACTGAAGCTTTCTTT. Complete variable domain (other parts from reference TRBV9 and TRBJ1-1): DSGVTQTPKHLITATGQRVTLRCSPRSGDLSVYWYQQSLDQGLQFLIQYYNGEERAKGNILERFSAQQFPDLHSELNLSSLELGDSALYFCASSVEGTATEAFFGQGTRLTVV.

This clonotype was counted only a few times. This chain links TRBV25-1 with TRBJ2-2, with D possibly being TRBD1 or TRBD2 (5 bases each). The ends were cut back, 2 bases at V and 6 bases at J, with 10 bases in the middle. Looked up from germline, CDR1 is MGHDK and CDR2 is SYGVNS. The CDR3 is 14 amino acids. CDR3 in DNA: TGTGCCAGCAGTGAACCTAGGGGAGCCGGGGAGCTGTTTTTT. Translated: CASSEPRGAGELFF.